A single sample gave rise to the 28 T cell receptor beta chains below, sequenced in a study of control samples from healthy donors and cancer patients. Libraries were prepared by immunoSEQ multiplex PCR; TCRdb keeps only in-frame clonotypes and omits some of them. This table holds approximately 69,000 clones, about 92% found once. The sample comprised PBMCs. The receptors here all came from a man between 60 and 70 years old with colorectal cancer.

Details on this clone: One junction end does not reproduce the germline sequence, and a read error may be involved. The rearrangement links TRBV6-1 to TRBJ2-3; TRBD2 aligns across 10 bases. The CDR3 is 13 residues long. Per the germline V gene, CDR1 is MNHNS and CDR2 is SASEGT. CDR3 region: CASSEYIAGGTLF. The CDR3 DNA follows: TGTGCCAGCAGTGAATATATAGCGGGGGGTACGTTGTTT.

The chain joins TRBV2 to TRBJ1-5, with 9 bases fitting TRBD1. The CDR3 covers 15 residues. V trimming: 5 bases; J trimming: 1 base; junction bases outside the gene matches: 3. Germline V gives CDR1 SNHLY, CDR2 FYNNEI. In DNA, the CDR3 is TGTGCCAGCAGTACACAGGGGGCCAGCAATCAGCCCCAGCATTTT. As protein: CASSTQGASNQPQHF.

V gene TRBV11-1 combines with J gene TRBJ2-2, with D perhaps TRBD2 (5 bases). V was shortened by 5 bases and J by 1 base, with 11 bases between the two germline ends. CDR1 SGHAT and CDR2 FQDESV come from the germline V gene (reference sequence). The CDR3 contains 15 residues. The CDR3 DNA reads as TGTGCCAGCAGCCTGGAGGCAGTGAACACCGGGGAGCTGTTTTTT. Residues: CASSLEAVNTGELFF.

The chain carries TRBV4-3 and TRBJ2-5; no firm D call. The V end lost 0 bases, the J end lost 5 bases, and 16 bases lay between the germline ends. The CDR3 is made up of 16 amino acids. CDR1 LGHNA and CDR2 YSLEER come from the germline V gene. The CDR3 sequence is CASSQEVGRWAETQYF. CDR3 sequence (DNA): TGCGCCAGCAGCCAAGAGGTGGGCCGCTGGGCGGAGACCCAGTACTTC.

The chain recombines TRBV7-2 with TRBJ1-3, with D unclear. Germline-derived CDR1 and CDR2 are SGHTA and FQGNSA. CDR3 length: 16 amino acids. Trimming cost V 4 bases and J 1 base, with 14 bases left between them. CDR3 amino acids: CASSSRRGRSGNTIYF. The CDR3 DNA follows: TGTGCCAGCAGCTCCCGTCGGGGAAGGTCTGGAAACACCATATATTTT. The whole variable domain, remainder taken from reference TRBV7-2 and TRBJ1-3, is GAGVSQSPSNKVTEKGKDVELRCDPISGHTALYWYRQSLGQGLEFLIYFQGNSAPDKSGLPSDRFSAERTGGSVSTLTIQRTQQEDSAVYLCASSSRRGRSGNTIYFGEGSWLTVV.

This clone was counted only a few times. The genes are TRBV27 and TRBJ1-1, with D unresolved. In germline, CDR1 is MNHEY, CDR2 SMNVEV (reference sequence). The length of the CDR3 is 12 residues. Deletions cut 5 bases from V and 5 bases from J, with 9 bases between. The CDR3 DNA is TGTGCCAGCAGTAGAGGAGGGACTGAAGCTTTCTTT. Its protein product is CASSRGGTEAFF.

Written as DNA, the CDR3 is TGTGCCAGCAGTTCGGACAGGAAATATGGCTACACCTTC. The encoded protein is CASSSDRKYGYTF. The rearrangement links TRBV6-6 to TRBJ1-2; 7 nucleotides align to TRBD1. The germline V gene has CDR1 MNHNY and CDR2 SVGAGI (reference sequence). The V gene end was trimmed by 4 bases and the J gene end by 5 bases; junction bases not matched to a gene: 4. The CDR3 is 13 residues long.

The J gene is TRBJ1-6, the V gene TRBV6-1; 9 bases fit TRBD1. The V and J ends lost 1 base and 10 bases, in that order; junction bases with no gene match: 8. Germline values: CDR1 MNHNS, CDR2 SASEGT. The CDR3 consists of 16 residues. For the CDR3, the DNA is TGTGCCAGCAGTGAAGGGAACAGGGGGCCACGATCACCCCTCCACTTT. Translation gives CASSEGNRGPRSPLHF.

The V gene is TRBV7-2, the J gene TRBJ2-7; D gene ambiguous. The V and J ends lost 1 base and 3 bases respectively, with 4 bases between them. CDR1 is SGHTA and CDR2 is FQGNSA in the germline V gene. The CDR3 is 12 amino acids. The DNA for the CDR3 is TGTGCCAGCAGCTTAGAGCACTACGAGCAGTACTTC. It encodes CASSLEHYEQYF. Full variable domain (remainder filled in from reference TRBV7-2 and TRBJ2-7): GAGVSQSPSNKVTEKGKDVELRCDPISGHTALYWYRQSLGQGLEFLIYFQGNSAPDKSGLPSDRFSAERTGGSVSTLTIQRTQQEDSAVYLCASSLEHYEQYFGPGTRLTVT.

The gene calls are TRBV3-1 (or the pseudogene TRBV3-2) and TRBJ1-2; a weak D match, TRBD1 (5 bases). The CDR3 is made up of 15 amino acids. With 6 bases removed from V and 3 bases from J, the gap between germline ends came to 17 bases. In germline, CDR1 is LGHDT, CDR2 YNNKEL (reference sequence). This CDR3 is CASRNTGGGYYGYTF. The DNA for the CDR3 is TGTGCCAGCAGAAACACAGGTGGGGGTTACTATGGCTACACCTTC.

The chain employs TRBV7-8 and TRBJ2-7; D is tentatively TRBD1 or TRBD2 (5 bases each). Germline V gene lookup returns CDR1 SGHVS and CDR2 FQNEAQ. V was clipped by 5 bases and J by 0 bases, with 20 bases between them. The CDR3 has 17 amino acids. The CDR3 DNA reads TGTGCCAGCAGCCGGTCCGTGGGACCGGTGAGCTCCTACGAGCAGTACTTC. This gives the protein CASSRSVGPVSSYEQYF.

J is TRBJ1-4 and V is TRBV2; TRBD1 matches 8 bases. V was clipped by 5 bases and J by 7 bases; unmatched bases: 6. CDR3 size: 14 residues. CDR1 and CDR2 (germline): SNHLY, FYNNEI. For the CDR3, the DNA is TGTGCCAGCAGTTCTCGGACAGGGCGTGAAAAACTGTTTTTT. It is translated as CASSSRTGREKLFF.

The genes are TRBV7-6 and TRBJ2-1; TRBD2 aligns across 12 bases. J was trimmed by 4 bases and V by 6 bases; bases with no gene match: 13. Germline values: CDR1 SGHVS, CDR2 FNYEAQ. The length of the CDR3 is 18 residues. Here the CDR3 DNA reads TGTGCCAGCAGTTCCCAACTTCGGGGACTAGCGGGTTACAATGAGCAGTTCTTC. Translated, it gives CASSSQLRGLAGYNEQFF.

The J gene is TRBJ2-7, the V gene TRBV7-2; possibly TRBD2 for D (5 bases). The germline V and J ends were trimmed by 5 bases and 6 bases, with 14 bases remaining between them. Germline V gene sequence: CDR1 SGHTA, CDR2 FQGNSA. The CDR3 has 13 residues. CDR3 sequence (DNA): TGTGCCAGCAGCCCTATGAGGGTGACCGAGCAGTACTTC. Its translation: CASSPMRVTEQYF.

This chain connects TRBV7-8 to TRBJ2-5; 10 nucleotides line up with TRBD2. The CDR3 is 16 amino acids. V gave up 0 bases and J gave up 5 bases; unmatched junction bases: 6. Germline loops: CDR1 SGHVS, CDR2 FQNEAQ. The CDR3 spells CASSLAGAGGRETQYF. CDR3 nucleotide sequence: TGTGCCAGCAGCTTAGCGGGAGCGGGGGGGCGGGAGACCCAGTACTTC.

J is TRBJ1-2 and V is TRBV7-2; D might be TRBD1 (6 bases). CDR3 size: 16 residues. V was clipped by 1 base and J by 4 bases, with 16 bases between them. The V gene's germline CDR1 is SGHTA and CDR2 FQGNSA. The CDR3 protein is CASSLVATGGTYGYTF. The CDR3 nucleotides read TGTGCCAGCAGCTTAGTAGCGACAGGCGGAACCTATGGCTACACCTTC.

The CDR3 nucleotides are TGTGCCAGTAGTATAGATCTCGAAGTCCGGGGCTACACCTTC. Its protein is CASSIDLEVRGYTF. The chain joins TRBV19 to TRBJ1-2, with unresolved D. Between the trimmed V and J ends, which lost 0 bases and 8 bases, there was a span of 13 bases. The CDR3 loop spans 14 amino acids. Germline V gene data show CDR1 as LNHDA and CDR2 as SQIVND (reference sequence).

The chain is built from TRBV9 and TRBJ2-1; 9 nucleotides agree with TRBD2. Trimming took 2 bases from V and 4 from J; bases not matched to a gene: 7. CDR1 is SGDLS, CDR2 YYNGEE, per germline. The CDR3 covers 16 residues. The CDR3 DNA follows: TGTGCCAGCAGCGTCCTCGGCGGGGGGGCTTACAATGAGCAGTTCTTC. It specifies CASSVLGGGAYNEQFF.

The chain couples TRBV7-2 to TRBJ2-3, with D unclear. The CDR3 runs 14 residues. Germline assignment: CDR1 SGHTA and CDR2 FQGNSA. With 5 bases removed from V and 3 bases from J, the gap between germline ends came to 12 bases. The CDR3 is CASSPPPKTDTQYF. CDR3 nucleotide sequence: TGTGCCAGCAGCCCCCCGCCGAAAACAGATACGCAGTATTTT.

The CDR3 DNA reads as TGTGCCAGCAGTCAGACGGACGGCACCATTGAAAAACTGTTTTTT. Encoded protein: CASSQTDGTIEKLFF. The chain carries TRBV28 and TRBJ1-4; D is unresolved. V lost 5 bases to trimming and J lost 7 bases, with 17 bases between them. This CDR3 has 15 residues. The germline V gene has CDR1 MDHEN and CDR2 SYDVKM. Filled out from reference TRBV28 and TRBJ1-4, the complete variable domain reads DVKVTQSSRYLVKRTGEKVFLECVQDMDHENMFWYRQDPGLGLRLIYFSYDVKMKEKGDIPEGYSVSREKKERFSLILESASTNQTSMYLCASSQTDGTIEKLFFGSGTQLSVL.

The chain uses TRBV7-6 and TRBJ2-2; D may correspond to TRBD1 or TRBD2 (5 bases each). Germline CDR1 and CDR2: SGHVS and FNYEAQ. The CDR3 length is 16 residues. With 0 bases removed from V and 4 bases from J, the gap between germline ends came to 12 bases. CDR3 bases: TGTGCCAGCAGCTTAGCGGCCGGGGCGAGCACCGGGGAGCTGTTTTTT. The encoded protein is CASSLAAGASTGELFF.

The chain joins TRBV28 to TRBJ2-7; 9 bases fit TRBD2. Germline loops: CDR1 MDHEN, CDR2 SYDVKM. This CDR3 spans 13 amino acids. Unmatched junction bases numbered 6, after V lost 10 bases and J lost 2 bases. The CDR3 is CATVGLAPYEQYF. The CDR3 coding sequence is TGTGCCACCGTGGGACTAGCACCCTACGAGCAGTACTTC. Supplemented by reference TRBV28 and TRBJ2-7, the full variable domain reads DVKVTQSSRYLVKRTGEKVFLECVQDMDHENMFWYRQDPGLGLRLIYFSYDVKMKEKGDIPEGYSVSREKKERFSLILESASTNQTSMYLCATVGLAPYEQYFGPGTRLTVT.

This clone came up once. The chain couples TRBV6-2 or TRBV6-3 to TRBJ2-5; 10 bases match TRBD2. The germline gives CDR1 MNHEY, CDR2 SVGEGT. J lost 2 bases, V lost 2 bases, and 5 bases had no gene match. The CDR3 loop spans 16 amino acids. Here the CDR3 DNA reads TGTGCCAGCAGTTACACCCTAGCGGGGGTGCAAGAGACCCAGTACTTC. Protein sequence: CASSYTLAGVQETQYF.

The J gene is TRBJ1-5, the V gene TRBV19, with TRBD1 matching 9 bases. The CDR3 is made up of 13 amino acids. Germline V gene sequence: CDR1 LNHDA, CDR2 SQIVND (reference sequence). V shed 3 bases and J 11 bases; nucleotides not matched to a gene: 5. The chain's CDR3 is CASSIRQGGAQHF. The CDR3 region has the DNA TGTGCCAGTAGTATCCGACAGGGGGGGGCCCAGCATTTT.

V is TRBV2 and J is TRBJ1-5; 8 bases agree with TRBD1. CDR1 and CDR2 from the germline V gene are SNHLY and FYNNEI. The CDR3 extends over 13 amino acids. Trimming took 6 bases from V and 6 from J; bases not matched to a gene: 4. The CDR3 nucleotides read TGTGCCAGCAGCCGGACAGGGCCTCAGCCCCAGCATTTT. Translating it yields CASSRTGPQPQHF.

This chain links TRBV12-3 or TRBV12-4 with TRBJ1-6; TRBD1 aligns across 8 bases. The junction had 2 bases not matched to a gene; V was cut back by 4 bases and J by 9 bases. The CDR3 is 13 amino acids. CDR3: CASSSGGTSPLHF. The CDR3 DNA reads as TGTGCCAGCAGTTCAGGGGGCACTTCACCCCTCCACTTT.

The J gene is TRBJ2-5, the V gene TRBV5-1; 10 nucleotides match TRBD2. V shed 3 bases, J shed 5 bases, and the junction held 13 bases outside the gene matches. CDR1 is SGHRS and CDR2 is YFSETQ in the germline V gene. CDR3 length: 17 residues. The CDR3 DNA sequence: TGCGCCAGCAGCTCCGGTAGCGGGGGGTTCGTTTTGGAGACCCAGTACTTC. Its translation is CASSSGSGGFVLETQYF.

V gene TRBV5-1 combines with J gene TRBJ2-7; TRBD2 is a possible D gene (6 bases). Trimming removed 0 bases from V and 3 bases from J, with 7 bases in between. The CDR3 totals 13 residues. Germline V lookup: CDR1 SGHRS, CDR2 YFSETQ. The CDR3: CASSLEGGYEQYF. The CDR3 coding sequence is TGCGCCAGCAGCTTGGAGGGAGGCTACGAGCAGTACTTC.